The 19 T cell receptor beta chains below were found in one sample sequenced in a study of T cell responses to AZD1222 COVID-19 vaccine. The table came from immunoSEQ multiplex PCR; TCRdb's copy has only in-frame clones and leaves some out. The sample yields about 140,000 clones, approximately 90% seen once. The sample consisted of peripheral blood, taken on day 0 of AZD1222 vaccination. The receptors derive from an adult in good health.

For the CDR3, the DNA is TGTGCCAGCAGCTTATGGGGCGGAGACGACGAAAAACTGTTTTTT. Its translation is CASSLWGGDDEKLFF. This sequence joins TRBV11-3 and TRBJ1-4, with D maybe TRBD1 (5 bases). V shed 2 bases and J shed 8 bases, with 15 bases lying between them. The CDR3 has 15 amino acids. CDR1 and CDR2 (germline): SGHNT, YENEEA.

The CDR3 protein is CASSSLPGHSGNTIYF. For the CDR3, the DNA is TGTGCCAGCAGCTCTTTGCCAGGTCACTCTGGAAACACCATATATTTT. V usage is TRBV5-6 and J usage is TRBJ1-3; D is undetermined. This CDR3 has 16 amino acids. Trimming removed 3 bases at V and 0 bases at J, with 13 bases between. The germline V gene encodes CDR1 SGHDT and CDR2 YYEEEE.

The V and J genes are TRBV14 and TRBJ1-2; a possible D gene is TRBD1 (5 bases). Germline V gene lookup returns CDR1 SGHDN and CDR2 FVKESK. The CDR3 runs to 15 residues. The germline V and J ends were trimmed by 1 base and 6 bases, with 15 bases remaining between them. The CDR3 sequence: CASSQARRGGDGYTF. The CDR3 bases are TGTGCCAGCAGCCAAGCCCGTCGTGGGGGGGATGGCTACACCTTC.

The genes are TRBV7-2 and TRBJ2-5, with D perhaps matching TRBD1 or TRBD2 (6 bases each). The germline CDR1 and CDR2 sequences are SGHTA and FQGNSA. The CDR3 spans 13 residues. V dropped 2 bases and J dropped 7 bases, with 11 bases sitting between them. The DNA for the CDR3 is TGTGCCAGCAGCTTAACGGAGGGGGGGACCCAGTACTTC. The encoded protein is CASSLTEGGTQYF. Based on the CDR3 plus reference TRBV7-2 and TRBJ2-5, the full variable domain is GAGVSQSPSNKVTEKGKDVELRCDPISGHTALYWYRQSLGQGLEFLIYFQGNSAPDKSGLPSDRFSAERTGGSVSTLTIQRTQQEDSAVYLCASSLTEGGTQYFGPGTRLLVL.

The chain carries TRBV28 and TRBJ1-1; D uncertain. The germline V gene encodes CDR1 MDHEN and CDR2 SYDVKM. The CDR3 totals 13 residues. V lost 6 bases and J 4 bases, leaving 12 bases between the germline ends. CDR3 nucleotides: TGTGCCAGCAGACGTAGCGGTGGCACTGAAGCTTTCTTT. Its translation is CASRRSGGTEAFF.

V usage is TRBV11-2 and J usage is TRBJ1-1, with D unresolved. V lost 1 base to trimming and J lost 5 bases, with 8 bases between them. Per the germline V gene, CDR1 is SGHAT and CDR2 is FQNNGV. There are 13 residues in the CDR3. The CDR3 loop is CASSLAAWTEAFF. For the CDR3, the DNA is TGTGCCAGCAGCTTAGCGGCGTGGACTGAAGCTTTCTTT.

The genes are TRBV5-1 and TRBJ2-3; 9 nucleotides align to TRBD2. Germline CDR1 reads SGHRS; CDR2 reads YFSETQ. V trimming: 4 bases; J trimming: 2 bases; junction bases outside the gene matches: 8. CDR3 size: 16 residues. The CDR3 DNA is TGCGCCAGCAGCCCCCAGGGACTAGCCCACACAGATACGCAGTATTTT. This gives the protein CASSPQGLAHTDTQYF.

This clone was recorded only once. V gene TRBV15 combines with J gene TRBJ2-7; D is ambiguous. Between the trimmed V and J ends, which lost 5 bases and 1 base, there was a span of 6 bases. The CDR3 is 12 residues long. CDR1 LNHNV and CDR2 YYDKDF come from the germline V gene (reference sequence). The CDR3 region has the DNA TGTGCCACCAGCCCCGCTTCCTACGAGCAGTACTTC. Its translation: CATSPASYEQYF.

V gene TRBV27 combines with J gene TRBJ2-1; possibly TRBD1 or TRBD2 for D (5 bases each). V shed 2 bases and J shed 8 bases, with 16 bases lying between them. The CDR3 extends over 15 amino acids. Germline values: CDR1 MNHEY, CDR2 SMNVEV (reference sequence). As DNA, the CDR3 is TGTGCCAGCAGTTTACGAAACTGGGGACCACATGAGCAGTTCTTC. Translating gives CASSLRNWGPHEQFF.

The CDR3 nucleotides read TGTGCCAGCAGCCCGAGGACTAGCGGGGGGTCCACCGGGGAGCTGTTTTTT. Amino acids: CASSPRTSGGSTGELFF. The chain couples TRBV7-6 to TRBJ2-2; 14 bases map to TRBD2. In germline, CDR1 is SGHVS, CDR2 FNYEAQ. This CDR3 spans 17 amino acids. With 5 bases clipped from V and 4 bases from J, the junction kept 6 bases outside the gene matches.

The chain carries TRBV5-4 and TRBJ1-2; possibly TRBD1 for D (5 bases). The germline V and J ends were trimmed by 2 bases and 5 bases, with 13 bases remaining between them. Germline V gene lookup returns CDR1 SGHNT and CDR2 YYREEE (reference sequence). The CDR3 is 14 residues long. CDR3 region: CASSLGDFWYGYTF. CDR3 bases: TGTGCCAGCAGCTTAGGGGACTTTTGGTATGGCTACACCTTC.

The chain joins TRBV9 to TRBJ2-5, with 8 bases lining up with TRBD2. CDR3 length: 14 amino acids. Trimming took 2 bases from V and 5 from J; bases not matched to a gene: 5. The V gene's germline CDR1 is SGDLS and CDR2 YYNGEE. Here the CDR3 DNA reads TGTGCCAGCAGCGTGGGGGCTAGCGGGGAGACCCAGTACTTC. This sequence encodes CASSVGASGETQYF. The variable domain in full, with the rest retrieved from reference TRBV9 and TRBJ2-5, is DSGVTQTPKHLITATGQRVTLRCSPRSGDLSVYWYQQSLDQGLQFLIQYYNGEERAKGNILERFSAQQFPDLHSELNLSSLELGDSALYFCASSVGASGETQYFGPGTRLLVL.

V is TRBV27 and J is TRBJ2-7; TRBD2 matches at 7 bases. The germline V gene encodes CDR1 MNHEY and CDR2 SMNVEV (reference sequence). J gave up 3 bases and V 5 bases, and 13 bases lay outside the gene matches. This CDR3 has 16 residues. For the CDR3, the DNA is TGTGCCAGCAGTCGCACACCCGCGGGGGTGGTCTACGAGCAGTACTTC. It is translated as CASSRTPAGVVYEQYF.

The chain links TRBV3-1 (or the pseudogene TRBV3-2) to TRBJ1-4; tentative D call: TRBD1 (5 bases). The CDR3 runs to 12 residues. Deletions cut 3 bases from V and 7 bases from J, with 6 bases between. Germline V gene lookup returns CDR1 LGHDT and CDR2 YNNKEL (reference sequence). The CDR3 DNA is TGTGCCAGCAGCCAGAGGGGTGAAAAACTGTTTTTT. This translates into CASSQRGEKLFF.

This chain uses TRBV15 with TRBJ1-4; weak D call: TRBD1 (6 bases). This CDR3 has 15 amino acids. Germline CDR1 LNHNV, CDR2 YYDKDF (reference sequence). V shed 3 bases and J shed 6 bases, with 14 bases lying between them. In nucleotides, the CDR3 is TGTGCCACCAGCAGCGACAGGATTAGGGATGAAAAACTGTTTTTT. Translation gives CATSSDRIRDEKLFF.

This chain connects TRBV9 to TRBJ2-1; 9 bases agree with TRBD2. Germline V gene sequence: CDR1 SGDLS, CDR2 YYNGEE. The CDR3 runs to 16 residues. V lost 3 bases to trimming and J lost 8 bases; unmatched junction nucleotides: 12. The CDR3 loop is CASSAAGGRGVDEQFF. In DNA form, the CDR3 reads TGTGCCAGCAGCGCCGCCGGCGGGAGGGGGGTGGATGAGCAGTTCTTC.

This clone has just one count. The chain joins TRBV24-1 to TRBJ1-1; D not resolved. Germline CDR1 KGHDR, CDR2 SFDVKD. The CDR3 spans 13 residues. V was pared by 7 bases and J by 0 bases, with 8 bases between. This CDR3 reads CATSDGMNTEAFF. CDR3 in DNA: TGTGCCACCAGCGACGGCATGAACACTGAAGCTTTCTTT.

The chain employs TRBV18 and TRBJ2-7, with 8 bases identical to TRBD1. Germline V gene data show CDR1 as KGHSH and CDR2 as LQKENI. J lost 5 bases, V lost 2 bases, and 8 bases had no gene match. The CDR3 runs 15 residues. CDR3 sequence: CASSPGGQGVNEQYF. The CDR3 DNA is TGTGCCAGCTCACCAGGAGGACAGGGAGTCAACGAGCAGTACTTC.

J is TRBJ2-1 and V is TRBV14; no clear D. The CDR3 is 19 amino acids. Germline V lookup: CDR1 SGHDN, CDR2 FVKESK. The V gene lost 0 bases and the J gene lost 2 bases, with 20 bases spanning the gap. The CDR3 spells CASSQETGRAHRAYNEQFF. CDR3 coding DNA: TGTGCCAGCAGCCAAGAGACGGGCCGGGCCCATAGGGCCTACAATGAGCAGTTCTTC.